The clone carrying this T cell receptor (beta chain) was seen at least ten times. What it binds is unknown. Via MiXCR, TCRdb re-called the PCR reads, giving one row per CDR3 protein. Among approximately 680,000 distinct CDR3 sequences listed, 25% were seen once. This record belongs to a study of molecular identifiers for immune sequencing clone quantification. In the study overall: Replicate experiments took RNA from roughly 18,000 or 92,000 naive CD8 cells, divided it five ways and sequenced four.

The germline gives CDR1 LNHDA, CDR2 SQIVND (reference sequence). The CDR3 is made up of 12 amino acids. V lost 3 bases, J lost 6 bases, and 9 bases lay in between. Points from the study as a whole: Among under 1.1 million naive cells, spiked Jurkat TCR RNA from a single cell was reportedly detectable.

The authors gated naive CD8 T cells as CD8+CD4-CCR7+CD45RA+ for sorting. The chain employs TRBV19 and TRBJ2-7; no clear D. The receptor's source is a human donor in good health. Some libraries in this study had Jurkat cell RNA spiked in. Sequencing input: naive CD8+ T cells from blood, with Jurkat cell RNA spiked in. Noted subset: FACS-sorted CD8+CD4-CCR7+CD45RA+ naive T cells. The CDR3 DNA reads TGTGCCAGTAGTATCGGGCCAGGCGAGCAGTACTTC. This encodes CASSIGPGEQYF.